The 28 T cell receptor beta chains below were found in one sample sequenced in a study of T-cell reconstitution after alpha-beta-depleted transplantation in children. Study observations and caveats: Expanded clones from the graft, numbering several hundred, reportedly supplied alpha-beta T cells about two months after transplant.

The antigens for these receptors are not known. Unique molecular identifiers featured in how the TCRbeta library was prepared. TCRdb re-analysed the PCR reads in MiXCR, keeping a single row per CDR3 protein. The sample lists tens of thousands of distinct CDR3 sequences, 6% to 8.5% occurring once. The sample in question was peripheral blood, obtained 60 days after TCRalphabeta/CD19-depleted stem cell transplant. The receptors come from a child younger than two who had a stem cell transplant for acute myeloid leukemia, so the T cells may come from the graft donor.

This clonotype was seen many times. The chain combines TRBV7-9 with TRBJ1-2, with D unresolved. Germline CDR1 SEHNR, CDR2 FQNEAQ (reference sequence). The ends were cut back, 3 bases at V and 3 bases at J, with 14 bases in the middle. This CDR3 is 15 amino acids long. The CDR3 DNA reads TGTGCCAGCAGCTTTTCGAGCCAGGTAGACTATGGCTACACCTTC. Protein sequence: CASSFSSQVDYGYTF.

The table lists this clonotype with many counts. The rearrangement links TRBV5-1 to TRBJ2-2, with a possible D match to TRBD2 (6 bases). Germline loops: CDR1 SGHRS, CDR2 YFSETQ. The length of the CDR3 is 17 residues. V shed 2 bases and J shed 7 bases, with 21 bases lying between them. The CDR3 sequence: CASSLVAAGPSLGELFF. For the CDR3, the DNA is TGCGCCAGCAGCTTAGTAGCCGCGGGACCGAGCCTCGGGGAGCTGTTTTTT.

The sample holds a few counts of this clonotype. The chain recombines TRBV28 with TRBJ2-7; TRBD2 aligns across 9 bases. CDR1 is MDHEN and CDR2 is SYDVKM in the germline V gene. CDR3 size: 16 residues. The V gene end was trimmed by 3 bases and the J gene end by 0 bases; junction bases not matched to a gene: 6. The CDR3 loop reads CASSFYSGRYSYEQYF. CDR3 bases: TGTGCCAGCAGTTTTTATAGCGGGAGATACTCCTACGAGCAGTACTTC.

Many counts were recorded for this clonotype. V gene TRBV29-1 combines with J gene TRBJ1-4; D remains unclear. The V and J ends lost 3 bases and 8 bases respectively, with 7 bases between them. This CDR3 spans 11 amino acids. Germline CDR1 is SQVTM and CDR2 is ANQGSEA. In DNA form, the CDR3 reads TGCAGCGTTGATGCGTCAGAAAAACTGTTTTTT. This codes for CSVDASEKLFF.

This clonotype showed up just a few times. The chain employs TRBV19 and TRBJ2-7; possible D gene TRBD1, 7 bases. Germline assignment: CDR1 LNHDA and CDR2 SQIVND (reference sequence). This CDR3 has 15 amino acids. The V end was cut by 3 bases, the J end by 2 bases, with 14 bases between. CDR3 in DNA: TGTGCCAGTAGTATCCTGCGGGACAGCCCCTACGAGCAGTACTTC. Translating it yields CASSILRDSPYEQYF.

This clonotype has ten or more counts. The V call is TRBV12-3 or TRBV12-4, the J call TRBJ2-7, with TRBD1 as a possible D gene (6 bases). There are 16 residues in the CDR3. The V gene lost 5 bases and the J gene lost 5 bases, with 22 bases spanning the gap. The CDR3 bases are TGTGCCAGCAGTCGGGCGACAGGAACGGGCCCTCACGAGCAGTACTTC. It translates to CASSRATGTGPHEQYF.

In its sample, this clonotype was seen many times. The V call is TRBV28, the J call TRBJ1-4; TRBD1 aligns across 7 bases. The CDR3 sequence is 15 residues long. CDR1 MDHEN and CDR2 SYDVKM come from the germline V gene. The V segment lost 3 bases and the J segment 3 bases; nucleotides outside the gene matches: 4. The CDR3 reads CASSFGGTANEKLFF. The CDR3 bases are TGTGCCAGCAGTTTTGGGGGGACAGCTAATGAAAAACTGTTTTTT.

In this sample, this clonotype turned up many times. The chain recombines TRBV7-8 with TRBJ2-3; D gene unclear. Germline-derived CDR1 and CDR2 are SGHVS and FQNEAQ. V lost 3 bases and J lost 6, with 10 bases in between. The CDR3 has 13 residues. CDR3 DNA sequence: TGTGCCAGCAGCTTCGCCCCGGGCGATACGCAGTATTTT. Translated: CASSFAPGDTQYF.

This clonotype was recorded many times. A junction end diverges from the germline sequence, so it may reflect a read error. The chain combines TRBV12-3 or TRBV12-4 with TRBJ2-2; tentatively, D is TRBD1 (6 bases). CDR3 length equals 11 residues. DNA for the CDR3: TGTGCCAGCAGTTTAGCGGACAGCCGGCTTTTT. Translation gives CASSLADSRLF.

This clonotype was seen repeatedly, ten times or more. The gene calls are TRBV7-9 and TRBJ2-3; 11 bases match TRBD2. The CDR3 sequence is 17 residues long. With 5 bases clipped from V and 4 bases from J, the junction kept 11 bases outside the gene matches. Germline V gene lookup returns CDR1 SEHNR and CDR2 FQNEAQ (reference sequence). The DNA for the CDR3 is TGTGCCAGCAGCGCGCGGCTAGGACTAGCGGGCGCAGATACGCAGTATTTT. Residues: CASSARLGLAGADTQYF.

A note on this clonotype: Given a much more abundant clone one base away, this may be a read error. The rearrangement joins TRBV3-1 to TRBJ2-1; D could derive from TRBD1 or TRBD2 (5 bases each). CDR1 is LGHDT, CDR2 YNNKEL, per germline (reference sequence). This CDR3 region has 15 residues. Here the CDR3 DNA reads TGTGCCAGCAGCCCTCTCCCGCACGGGGCCAATGATCAGTTCTTC. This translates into CASSPLPHGANDQFF.

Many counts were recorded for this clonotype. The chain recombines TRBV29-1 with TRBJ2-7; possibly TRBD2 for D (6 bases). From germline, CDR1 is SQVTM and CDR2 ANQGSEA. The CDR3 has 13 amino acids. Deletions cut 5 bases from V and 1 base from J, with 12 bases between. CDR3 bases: TGCAGCGTTAATAGCGGACTTTCCTACGAGCAGTACTTC. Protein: CSVNSGLSYEQYF.

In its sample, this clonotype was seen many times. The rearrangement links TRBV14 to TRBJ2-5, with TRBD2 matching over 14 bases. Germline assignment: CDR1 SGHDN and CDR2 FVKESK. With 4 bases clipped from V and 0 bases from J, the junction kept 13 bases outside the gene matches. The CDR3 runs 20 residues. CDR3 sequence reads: CASSPYPGLAGEVNQETQYF. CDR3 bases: TGTGCCAGCAGCCCGTACCCGGGACTAGCGGGAGAGGTGAACCAAGAGACCCAGTACTTC.

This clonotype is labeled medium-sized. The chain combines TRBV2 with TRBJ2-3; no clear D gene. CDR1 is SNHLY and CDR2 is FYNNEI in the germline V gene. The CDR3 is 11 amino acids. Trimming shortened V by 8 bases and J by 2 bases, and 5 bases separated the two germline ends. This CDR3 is CASGITDTQYF. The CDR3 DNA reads TGTGCCAGCGGGATCACAGATACGCAGTATTTT.

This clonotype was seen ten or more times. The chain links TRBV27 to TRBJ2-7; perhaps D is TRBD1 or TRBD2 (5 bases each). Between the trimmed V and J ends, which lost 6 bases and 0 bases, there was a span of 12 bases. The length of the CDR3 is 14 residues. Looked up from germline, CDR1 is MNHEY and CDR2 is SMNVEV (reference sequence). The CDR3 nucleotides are TGTGCCAGCAGACCGGGACCAGGCTCCTACGAGCAGTACTTC. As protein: CASRPGPGSYEQYF.

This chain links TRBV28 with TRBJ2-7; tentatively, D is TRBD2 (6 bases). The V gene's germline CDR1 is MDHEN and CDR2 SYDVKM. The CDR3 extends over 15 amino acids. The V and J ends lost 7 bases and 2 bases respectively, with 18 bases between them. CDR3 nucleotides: TGTGCCAGCACCCTAGGGGTGGGAGGAACCTACGAGCAGTACTTC. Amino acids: CASTLGVGGTYEQYF.

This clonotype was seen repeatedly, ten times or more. This CDR3 reads CASSFLFSLQETQYF. In DNA, the CDR3 is TGTGCCAGCAGCTTCCTCTTCTCCTTGCAAGAGACCCAGTACTTC. The rearrangement uses TRBV7-6 and TRBJ2-5; D is undetermined. Per the germline V gene, CDR1 is SGHVS and CDR2 is FNYEAQ. V was shortened by 3 bases and J by 2 bases, with 13 bases between the two germline ends. The CDR3 totals 15 residues.

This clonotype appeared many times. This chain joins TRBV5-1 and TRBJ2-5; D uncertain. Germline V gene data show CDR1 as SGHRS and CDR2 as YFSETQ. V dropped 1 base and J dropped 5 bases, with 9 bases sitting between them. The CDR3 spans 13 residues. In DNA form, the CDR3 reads TGCGCCAGCAGCTTGTGGCAGAGGGAGACCCAGTACTTC. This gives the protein CASSLWQRETQYF.

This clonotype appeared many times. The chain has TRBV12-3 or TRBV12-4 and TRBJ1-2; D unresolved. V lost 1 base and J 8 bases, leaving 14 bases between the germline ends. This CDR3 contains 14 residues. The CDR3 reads CASSLEAGPWGYTF. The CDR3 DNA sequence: TGTGCCAGCAGTTTAGAGGCCGGCCCCTGGGGCTACACCTTC.

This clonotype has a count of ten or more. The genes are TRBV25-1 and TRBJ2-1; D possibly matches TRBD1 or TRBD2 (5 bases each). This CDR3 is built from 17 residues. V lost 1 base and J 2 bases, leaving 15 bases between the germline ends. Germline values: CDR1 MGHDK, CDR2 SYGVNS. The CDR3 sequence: CASSEWFGRETYNEQFF. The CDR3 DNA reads TGTGCCAGCAGTGAATGGTTCGGCAGGGAGACCTACAATGAGCAGTTCTTC.

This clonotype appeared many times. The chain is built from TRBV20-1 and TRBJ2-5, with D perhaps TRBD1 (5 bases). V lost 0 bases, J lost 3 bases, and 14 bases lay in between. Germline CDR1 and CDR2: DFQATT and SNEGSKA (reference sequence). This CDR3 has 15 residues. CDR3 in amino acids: CSAREAGWPKETQYF. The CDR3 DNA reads TGCAGTGCTAGAGAAGCAGGGTGGCCAAAAGAGACCCAGTACTTC.

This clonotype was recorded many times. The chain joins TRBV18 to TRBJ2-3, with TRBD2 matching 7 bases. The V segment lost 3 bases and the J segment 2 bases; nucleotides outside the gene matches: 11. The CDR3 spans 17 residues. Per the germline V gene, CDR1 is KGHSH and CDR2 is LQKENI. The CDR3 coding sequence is TGTGCCAGCTCACCGCTGAATCCTAGCGGTCACACAGATACGCAGTATTTT. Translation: CASSPLNPSGHTDTQYF.

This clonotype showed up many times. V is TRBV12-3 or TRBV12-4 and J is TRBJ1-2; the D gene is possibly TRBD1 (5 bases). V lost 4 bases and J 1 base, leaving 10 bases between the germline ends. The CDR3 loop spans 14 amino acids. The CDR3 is CASSSRDGNYGYTF. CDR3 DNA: TGTGCCAGCAGTTCCCGGGACGGTAACTATGGCTACACCTTC.

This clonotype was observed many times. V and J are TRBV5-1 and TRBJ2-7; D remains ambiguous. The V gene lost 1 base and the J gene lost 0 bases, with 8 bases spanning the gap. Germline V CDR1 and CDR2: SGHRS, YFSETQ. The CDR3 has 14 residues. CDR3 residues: CASSLSPSSYEQYF. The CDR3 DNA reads TGCGCCAGCAGCTTGAGTCCGAGCTCCTACGAGCAGTACTTC.

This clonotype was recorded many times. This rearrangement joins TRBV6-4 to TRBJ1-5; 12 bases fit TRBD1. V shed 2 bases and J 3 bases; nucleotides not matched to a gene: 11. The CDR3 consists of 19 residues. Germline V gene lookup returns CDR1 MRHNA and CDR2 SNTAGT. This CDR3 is CASSDPRDRGRPNNQPQHF. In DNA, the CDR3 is TGTGCCAGCAGTGACCCGCGGGACAGGGGGCGACCCAACAATCAGCCCCAGCATTTT.

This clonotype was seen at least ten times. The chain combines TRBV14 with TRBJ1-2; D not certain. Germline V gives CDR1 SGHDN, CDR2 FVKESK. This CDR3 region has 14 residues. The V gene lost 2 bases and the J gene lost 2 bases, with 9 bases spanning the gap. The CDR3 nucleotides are TGTGCCAGCAGCCAAAAAATCCGAAACTATGGCTACACCTTC. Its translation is CASSQKIRNYGYTF.

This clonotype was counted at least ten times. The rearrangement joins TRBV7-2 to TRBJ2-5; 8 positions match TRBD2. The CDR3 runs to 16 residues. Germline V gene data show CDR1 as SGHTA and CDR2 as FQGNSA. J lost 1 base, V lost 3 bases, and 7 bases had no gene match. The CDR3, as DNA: TGTGCCAGCAGCTTCCTCGTCGGGGGGGGCCAAGAGACCCAGTACTTC. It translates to CASSFLVGGGQETQYF. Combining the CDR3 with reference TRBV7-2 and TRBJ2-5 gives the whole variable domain GAGVSQSPSNKVTEKGKDVELRCDPISGHTALYWYRQSLGQGLEFLIYFQGNSAPDKSGLPSDRFSAERTGGSVSTLTIQRTQQEDSAVYLCASSFLVGGGQETQYFGPGTRLLVL.

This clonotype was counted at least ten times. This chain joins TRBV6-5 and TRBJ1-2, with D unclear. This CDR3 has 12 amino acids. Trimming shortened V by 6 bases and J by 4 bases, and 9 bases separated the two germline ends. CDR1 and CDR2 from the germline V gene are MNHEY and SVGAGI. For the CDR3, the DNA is TGTGCCAGCAGACCTCTAGGCTATGGCTACACCTTC. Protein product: CASRPLGYGYTF.